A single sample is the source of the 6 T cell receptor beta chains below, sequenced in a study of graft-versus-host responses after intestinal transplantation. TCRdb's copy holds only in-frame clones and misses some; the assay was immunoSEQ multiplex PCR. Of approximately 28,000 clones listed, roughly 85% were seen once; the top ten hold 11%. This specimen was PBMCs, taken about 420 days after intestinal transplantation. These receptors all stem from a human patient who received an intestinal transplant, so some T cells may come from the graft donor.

The CDR3 sequence: CAWSIMSGEQFF. In nucleotides, the CDR3 is TGTGCCTGGAGTATAATGAGCGGTGAGCAGTTCTTC. This rearrangement joins TRBV30 to TRBJ2-1, with D perhaps matching TRBD2 (5 bases). This CDR3 is 12 amino acids long. V lost 2 bases and J 9 bases, leaving 11 bases between the germline ends. CDR1 and CDR2 from the germline V gene are GTSNPN and SVGIG (reference sequence).

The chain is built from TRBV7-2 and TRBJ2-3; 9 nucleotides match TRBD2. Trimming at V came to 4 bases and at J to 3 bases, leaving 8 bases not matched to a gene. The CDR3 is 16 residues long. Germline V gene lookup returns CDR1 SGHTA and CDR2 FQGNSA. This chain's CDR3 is CASSSQALAGTDTQYF. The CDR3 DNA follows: TGTGCCAGCAGCTCCCAAGCCCTAGCGGGGACAGATACGCAGTATTTT.

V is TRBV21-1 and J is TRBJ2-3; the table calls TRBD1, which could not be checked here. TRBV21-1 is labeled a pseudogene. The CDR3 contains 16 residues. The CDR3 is CASSKGAGPSTDTQYF. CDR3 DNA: TGTGCCAGCAGCAAAGGAGCAGGGCCCAGCACAGATACGCAGTATTTT.

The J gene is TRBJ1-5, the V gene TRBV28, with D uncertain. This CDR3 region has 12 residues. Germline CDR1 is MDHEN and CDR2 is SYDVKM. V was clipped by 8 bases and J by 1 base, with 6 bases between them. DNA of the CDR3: TGTGCCAGCTGTGTGAGCAATCAGCCCCAGCATTTT. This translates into CASCVSNQPQHF.

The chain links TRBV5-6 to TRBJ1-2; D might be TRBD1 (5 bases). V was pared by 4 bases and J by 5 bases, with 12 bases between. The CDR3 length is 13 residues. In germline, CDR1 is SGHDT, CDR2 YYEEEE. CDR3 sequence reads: CASSPGEEYGYTF. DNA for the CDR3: TGTGCCAGCAGCCCGGGGGAGGAGTATGGCTACACCTTC.

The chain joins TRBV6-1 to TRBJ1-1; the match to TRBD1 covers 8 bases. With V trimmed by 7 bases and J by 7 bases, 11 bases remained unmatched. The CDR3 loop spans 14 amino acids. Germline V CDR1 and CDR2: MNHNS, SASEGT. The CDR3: CASTKIRGQGEAFF. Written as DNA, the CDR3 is TGTGCCAGCACCAAAATCAGGGGGCAGGGTGAAGCTTTCTTT.